This T cell receptor beta chain appears in the sequencing data of a study of blood T cell repertoires in COVID-19 (dated by TCRdb to between 2020 and 2021). At the level of the whole study: Collaborator samples came from the United States, Italy and Spain and covered acute and convalescent phases of COVID-19. Deeply sampled blood TCRbeta repertoires from subjects exposed to, actively infected with, or recovered from COVID-19 were included in the dataset. Where available, HLA class I and class II types were obtained from metadata supplied by the sample provider rather than from assay-based typing. The prospective study material was composed of cDNA or gDNA derived from T cells, B-cell-depleted T cells, or PBMCs. The repertoires were released in a freely available public database meant as a resource for research on the immune response to SARS-CoV-2. A de-identified subject ID, COVID-19 status, age in years and sex were almost always included in the sample metadata. The samples were drawn from two sources: the first 160 participants of the ongoing ImmuneRACE study, and over 1,000 subjects contributed by 6 global collaborators.

Broad study findings and their caveats: Clinical and demographic metadata were provided uncurated, with the amount varying by source and participant.

In the prospective study, participants were roughly 18 to 90 years old, resided in about two dozen geographic areas of the United States, and were enrolled through a virtual design. In the prospective study, cohorts were assigned on the basis of participant-reported clinical history obtained from a screening survey and a study questionnaire. Recovered participants in ImmuneRACE Cohort 3 were defined by two consecutive negative NP/OP PCR tests, clearance by a healthcare professional, or resolution of symptoms. Mobile phlebotomists in the prospective study collected whole blood, serum and a nasopharyngeal or oropharyngeal swab from every participant. Additional blood draws and questionnaires over a roughly two-month period could optionally be provided by prospective study participants. Blood samples from the prospective study were shipped frozen or at room temperature prior to DNA extraction. Relative to germline, V is 3 bases shorter and J is 3 bases shorter, with 17 bases between their ends. CDR1 GTSNPN and CDR2 SVGIG were looked up in the germline V gene (reference sequence). Including the terminal cysteine and phenylalanine, the CDR3 comprises 15 residues. Only the CDR3 part of the read is kept: 45 bases, read in frame from the first base.

As regards this clone: Its antigen is unknown. One base away there is no much larger clone; base qualities are not given.

TCRbeta CDR3 regions were amplified from genomic DNA by means of the immunoSEQ Assay, a bias-controlled multiplex PCR. The study's processing was this. Nucleated cell counts per sample were estimated from amplification of reference gene primers within the assay. Sequence reads were collapsed and filtered to measure the absolute abundance of every unique TCRbeta CDR3 rearrangement. For each sample, productive Simpson clonality was calculated as the square root of Simpson's diversity index across productive rearrangements. TCRdb carries this immuneACCESS record with in-frame sequences only. Its versions omit some clonotypes, under half of them owing to an unresolved V gene in the studies checked, with the rest unexplained. That table furnishes V, J and clone size, whereas the DNA furnished D and trimming. Counted in this sample were more than 200,000 clones; around 89% of them appeared once. The ten largest make up 3.5% to 5% of the sample.

The source is a woman aged 25 to 39 who had recovered from COVID-19. Sequencing was done on a sample of PBMCs or T cells enriched from blood (not recorded which). Rearrangement joined TRBV30 to TRBJ1-1; a tentative D match to TRBD1 spans 6 bases. The CDR3: CAWRPPGGAHTEAFF. Here is the DNA: TGTGCCTGGAGGCCCCCCGGGGGGGCGCACACTGAAGCTTTCTTT.